This is a list of T cell receptor beta chains from one sample in a study of identical twins. TCRdb reprocessed the 5' RACE reads with MiXCR, giving one entry per CDR3 protein. The sample has hundreds of thousands of distinct CDR3 sequences; 15% to 20% are singletons. The data also belong to a second study, concerning T cells expressing NK-cell markers.

The sequenced material came from PBMCs. Source of these receptors: a woman younger than 30 in good health. CDR3s include the opening cysteine and the closing phenylalanine or tryptophan. A D gene is named only where the DNA matches it firmly. Only some rows state a clone size, as once, few, many or a class for expanded clones.

few	NA	TRBV7-8	14	TRBJ2-7	TGTGCCAGCAGCTTAGGACAGATACCTTACGAGCAGTACTTC	CASSLGQIPYEQYF
many	NA	TRBV29-1	14	TRBJ1-5	TGCAGCGTTGTGGAAGGCACCCTAGATCAGCCCCAGCATTTT	CSVVEGTLDQPQHF
NA	NA	TRBV5-1	15	TRBJ2-1	TGCGCCAGCAGCTTTACGACCAGCTCCTACAATGAGCAGTTCTTC	CASSFTTSSYNEQFF
NA	NA	TRBV6-2/TRBV6-3	14	TRBJ1-2	TGTGCCGGCTCGGCCACCCTGGTTTCCTATGGCTACACCTTC	CAGSATLVSYGYTF
few	NA	TRBV24-1	14	TRBJ1-1	TGTGCCACCAGTGAGGGCAGGGCGGTGGGTGCAGCTTTCTTT	CATSEGRAVGAAFF
NA	TRBD2	TRBV6-2/TRBV6-3	18	TRBJ2-7	TGTGCCAGCAGTTACTCGGAGGCAACTAGCGGGAGCCCCCACGAGCAGTACTTC	CASSYSEATSGSPHEQYF
NA	TRBD1	TRBV5-1	14	TRBJ2-5	TGCGCCAGCAGCTTCCAGGGGGCGAAGGAGACCCAGTACTTC	CASSFQGAKETQYF
few	TRBD2	TRBV12-3/TRBV12-4	15	TRBJ2-3	TGTGCCAGCACCTGGACTAGCGGGAGGACAGATACGCAGTATTTT	CASTWTSGRTDTQYF
NA	TRBD1	TRBV3-1	16	TRBJ1-2	TGTGCCAGCAGCCAAGGCCCCCCGGGACAGAACTATGGCTACACCTTC	CASSQGPPGQNYGYTF
few	NA	TRBV12-3/TRBV12-4	13	TRBJ2-1	TGTGCCACCGCCCAGACTAGGAACAATGAGCAGTTCTTC	CATAQTRNNEQFF
many	NA	TRBV6-2/TRBV6-3	15	TRBJ2-6	TGTGCCAGCAGTCTCCAGGTCTCTGGGGCCAACGTCCTGACTTTC	CASSLQVSGANVLTF
NA	NA	TRBV20-1	13	TRBJ1-1	TGCAGTGCTAGTGACGGCAGGGACACTGAAGCTTTCTTT	CSASDGRDTEAFF
NA	NA	TRBV20-1	14	TRBJ1-1	TGCAGTGCTAGACTACAGGGTATGAACACTGAAGCTTTCTTT	CSARLQGMNTEAFF
NA	NA	TRBV12-3/TRBV12-4	14	TRBJ2-7	TGTGCCAGCAGCCTGAGGACAACCGGATACGAGCAGTACTTC	CASSLRTTGYEQYF